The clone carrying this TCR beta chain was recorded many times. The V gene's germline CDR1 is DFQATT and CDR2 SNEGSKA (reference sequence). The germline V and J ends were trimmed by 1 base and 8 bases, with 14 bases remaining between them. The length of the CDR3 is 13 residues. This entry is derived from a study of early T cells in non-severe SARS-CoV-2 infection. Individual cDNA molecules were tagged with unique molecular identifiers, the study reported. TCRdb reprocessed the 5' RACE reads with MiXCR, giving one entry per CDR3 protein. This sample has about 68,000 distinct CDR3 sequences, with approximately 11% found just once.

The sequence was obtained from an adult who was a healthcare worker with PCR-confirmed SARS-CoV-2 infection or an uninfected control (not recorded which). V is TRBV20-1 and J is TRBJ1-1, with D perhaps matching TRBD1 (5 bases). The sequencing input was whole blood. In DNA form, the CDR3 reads TGCAGTGCTAGAGGGTCGACAGAGGCCGAAGCTTTCTTT. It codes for CSARGSTEAEAFF.